The sequence of this T cell receptor beta chain was determined in a study of T cell responses to AZD1222 COVID-19 vaccine. CDR1 and CDR2 from the germline V gene are SGHDT and YYEEEE. There are 13 residues in the CDR3. The V and J ends lost 0 bases and 6 bases respectively, with 9 bases between them. Assay: immunoSEQ multiplex PCR; the TCRdb copy retains only in-frame clones and omits some. The table records about 79,000 clones, around 82% of them present only once. V usage is TRBV5-6 and J usage is TRBJ1-1; D perhaps matches TRBD1 (5 bases). The sequence derives from an adult who received the AZD1222 COVID-19 vaccine. Sample: peripheral blood, taken 28 days after the second AZD1222 dose. This CDR3 reads CASSLGGDAEAFF. The CDR3 DNA is TGTGCCAGCAGCTTGGGCGGGGACGCTGAAGCTTTCTTT. The variable domain in full, completed from reference TRBV5-6 and TRBJ1-1, reads DAGVTQSPTHLIKTRGQQVTLRCSPKSGHDTVSWYQQALGQGPQFIFQYYEEEERQRGNFPDRFSGHQFPNYSSELNVNALLLGDSALYLCASSLGGDAEAFFGQGTRLTVV.